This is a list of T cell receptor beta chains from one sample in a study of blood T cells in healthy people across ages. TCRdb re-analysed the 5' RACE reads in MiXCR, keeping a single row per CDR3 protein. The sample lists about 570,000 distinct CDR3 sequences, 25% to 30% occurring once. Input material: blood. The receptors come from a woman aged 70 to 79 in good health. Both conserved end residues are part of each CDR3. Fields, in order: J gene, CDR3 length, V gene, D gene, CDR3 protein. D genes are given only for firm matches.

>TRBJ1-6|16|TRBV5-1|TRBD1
CASGVSWDRENSPLHF
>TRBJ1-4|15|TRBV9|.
CASSPRGTTNEKLFF
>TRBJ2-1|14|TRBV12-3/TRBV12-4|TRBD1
CASRISAGGNEQFF
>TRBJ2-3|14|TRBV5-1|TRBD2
CASSWGGTTDTQYF
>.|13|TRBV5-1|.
CASSFPDANEQFF
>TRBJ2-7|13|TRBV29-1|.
CSVSGDQSYEQYF
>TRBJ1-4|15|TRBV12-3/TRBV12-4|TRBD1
CASSPGTGLGVKLFF
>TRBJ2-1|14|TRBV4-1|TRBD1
CASSRAQGENEQFF
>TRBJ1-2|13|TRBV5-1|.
CAGRPWGNGGYTF
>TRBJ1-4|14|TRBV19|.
CASRDPGPSEKLFF
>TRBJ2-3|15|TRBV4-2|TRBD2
CASSEGLARTDTQYF
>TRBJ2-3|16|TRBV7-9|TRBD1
CASSSLDRGSTDTQYF
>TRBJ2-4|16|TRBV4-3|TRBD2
CASSQGASGGLNIQYF
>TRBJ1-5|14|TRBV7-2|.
CASSLRVVDQPQHF
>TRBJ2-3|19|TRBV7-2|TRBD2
CASSLLFRGSGGTPDTQYF
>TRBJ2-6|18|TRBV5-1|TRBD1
CASSPRDRGVSGANVLTF
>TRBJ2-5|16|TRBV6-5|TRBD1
CASSYEGDRGLETQYF
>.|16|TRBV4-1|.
CASSQDRSTRLYEQYF
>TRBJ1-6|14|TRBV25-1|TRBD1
CASSASTGNSPLHF
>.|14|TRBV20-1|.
CSARLGVGSHEQYF
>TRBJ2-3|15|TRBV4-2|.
CASSAEWDSTDTQYF
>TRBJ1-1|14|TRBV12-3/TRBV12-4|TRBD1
CASRPSGGRTEAFF
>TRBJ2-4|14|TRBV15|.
CATSIEGAGNIQYF
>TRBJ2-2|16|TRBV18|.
CASSPLQVTNTGELFF
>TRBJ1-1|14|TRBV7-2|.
CASSQTAWNTEAFF
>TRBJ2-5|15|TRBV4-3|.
CASSARGGGQETQYF